The following is a TCR beta chain sequence with its context. Antigen specificity is unknown. The CDR3 sequence is 12 residues long. From germline, CDR1 is SQVTM and CDR2 ANQGSEA. The V end lost 6 bases, the J end lost 5 bases, and 14 bases lay between the germline ends. The entry originates in a study of OX40 agonist ivuxolimab in advanced cancers. Study information: Aged 23 to 79 with a mean of approximately 57 years, they were roughly 83% male. Partial responses, seen in three patients, involved one hepatocellular carcinoma and two cutaneous melanomas. General study findings and limits: Compared with CD4+, CD8+ T cells on average had more expanded clones.

Produced via immunoSEQ multiplex PCR; TCRdb's table is partial and in-frame only. The table lists over 20,000 clones, approximately 78% of them singletons, with 16% in the top ten. The sampling schedule covered blood at baseline, cycle 4 day 1, and cycle 7 day 1. This sequence was found in an adult with an advanced solid tumor such as melanoma, head and neck, liver or kidney cancer. The chain joins TRBV29-1 to TRBJ2-7; D may be TRBD1 (6 bases). The starting material was CD4+ or CD8+ T cells sorted from blood, obtained in a trial of the OX40 agonist ivuxolimab. CDR3 nucleotides: TGCAGCGTGTCCAGGGGAATCCACGAGCAGTACTTC. Its protein is CSVSRGIHEQYF.